This T cell receptor beta chain was sequenced in a study of blood T cell repertoires in COVID-19. Looking at the study overall: T cells, B-cell-depleted T cells, or PBMCs provided the cDNA or gDNA that served as material.

CDR1 and CDR2 from the germline V gene are LNHDA and SQIVND (reference sequence). The V gene lost 4 bases and the J gene lost 8 bases, with 14 bases spanning the gap. The CDR3 is 13 amino acids. The data were produced by immunoSEQ multiplex PCR, yet TCRdb's version contains in-frame clones alone and is incomplete. The table includes some 260,000 clones, approximately 77% detected once. The gene calls are TRBV19 and TRBJ1-2; tentative D call: TRBD1 (5 bases). The receptor was isolated from a woman aged 18-30 years with acute or convalescent COVID-19. The sequenced material came from peripheral blood. The CDR3, as DNA: TGTGCCAGTAGTAATGGCAGGGCGAGAGGCTACACCTTC. This gives the protein CASSNGRARGYTF.